This T cell receptor beta chain was identified in a study of blood T cell repertoires in COVID-19. Study-level information: Acute and convalescent COVID-19 samples came from the United States, Italy and Spain. Nucleic acid was either cDNA or gDNA, and it came from T cells, B-cell-depleted T cells, or PBMCs.

The CDR3 runs to 14 residues. Trimming cost V 4 bases and J 0 bases; bases outside gene matches: 3. Germline CDR1 and CDR2: LGHDT and YNNKEL (reference sequence). Authors' analysis steps: Nucleated cell counts were estimated from reference gene primer amplification. TCRdb's table, derived via immunoSEQ multiplex PCR, lists solely in-frame clones and lacks some. V and J calls and clone size are given by that table; D and trimming were obtained from the DNA. Of approximately 260,000 clones in the sample, approximately 87% are singletons; the top ten hold around 9.2%. The V gene is TRBV3-1 (or the pseudogene TRBV3-2), the J gene TRBJ2-7; TRBD2 agrees at 7 bases. Sequencing was carried out using peripheral blood. The receptor's source is a human donor in a cohort sampled during active COVID-19. The CDR3: CASSLGGTSYEQYF. The CDR3 bases are TGTGCCAGCAGCCTGGGGGGGACCTCCTACGAGCAGTACTTC.